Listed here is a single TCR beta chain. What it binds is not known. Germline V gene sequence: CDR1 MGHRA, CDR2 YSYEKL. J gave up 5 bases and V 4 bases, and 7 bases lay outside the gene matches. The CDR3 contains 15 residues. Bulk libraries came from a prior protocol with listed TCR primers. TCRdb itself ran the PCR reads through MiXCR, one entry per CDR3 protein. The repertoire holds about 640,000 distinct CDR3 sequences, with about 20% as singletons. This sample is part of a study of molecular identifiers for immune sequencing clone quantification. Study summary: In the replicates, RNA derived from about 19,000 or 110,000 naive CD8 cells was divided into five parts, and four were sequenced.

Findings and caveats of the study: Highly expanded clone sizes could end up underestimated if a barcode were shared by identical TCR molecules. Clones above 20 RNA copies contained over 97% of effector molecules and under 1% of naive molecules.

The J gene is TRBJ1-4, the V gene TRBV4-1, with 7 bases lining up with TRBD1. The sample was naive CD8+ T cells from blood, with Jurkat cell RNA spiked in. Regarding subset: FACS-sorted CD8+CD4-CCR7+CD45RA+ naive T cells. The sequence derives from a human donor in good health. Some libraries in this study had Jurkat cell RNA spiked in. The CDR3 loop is CASSPEEGANEKLFF. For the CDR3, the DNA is TGCGCCAGCAGCCCTGAGGAGGGGGCGAATGAAAAACTGTTTTTT.